This T cell receptor (beta chain) is from a study of early T cells in non-severe SARS-CoV-2 infection (dated by TCRdb to about 2021). For context, the study as a whole: Because TCR sequencing relied on bulk RNA taken from unsorted whole blood, pairing of alpha and beta chains was not possible.

This clonotype was seen many times. Its antigen is still unknown. At one boundary the junction diverges from the germline segment, which might be a read error. Broader findings and caveats from the paper: Matching against VDJdb was skewed toward anti-spike CD8 responses, likely underestimated virus-specific expansions, and missed private and CD4 specificities.

From its cysteine to its phenylalanine, the CDR3 spans 15 amino acids. Only CDR3 DNA is held: 45 bases, read in frame from base 1. For CDR1 and CDR2, the germline V gene (reference sequence) lists MNHNY and SVGAGI. A case-control design nested within a healthcare worker cohort in London, UK, was used, with weekly nasopharyngeal swab PCR tests and blood sampling performed. Healthcare workers were recruited between 23 and 31 March 2020, during the week of the UK lockdown, and were followed weekly for up to roughly 15 weeks. Libraries came from 5' RACE. The sequencer listed for this sample is NextSeq 500. To correct for sequencing error and PCR bias, the TCR library protocol tagged individual cDNA molecules with unique molecular identifiers. Sequencing covered both TCR alpha and beta chains, and within each sample the abundances of alpha and beta sequences were tightly co-correlated. The paper's data handling went like this. V gene, J gene and CDR3 annotation of TCR sequences was performed with Decombinator V4. TCRs were defined as expanded if a significant change between any two time points was detected under a Poisson model with p below 0.0001. Abundances of TCRs were expressed as counts per million after normalisation to the total number of TCRs sequenced in each sample. MAIT TCRs were defined by TRAV1-2 paired with TRAJ12, TRAJ20 or TRAJ33, and iNKT TCRs by TRAV10 paired with TRAJ18. VDJdb, accessed 1 November 2021, was searched for CMV, EBV and SARS-CoV-2 annotated TCRs, excluding TCRs annotated for multiple antigens. The raw public data were reprocessed by TCRdb itself: fastp quality trimming at Q25, MiXCR clonotype calling, in-frame beta chains only. Identical CDR3 protein sequences are pooled into one entry, listed with their most common genes and DNA. TCRdb, not the authors, supplied the V and J calls. This sample lists more than 70,000 distinct CDR3 sequences; about 12% were detected once. About 6.5% of the sample is held by the ten biggest clonotypes.

The receptor chain draws on TRBV6-6 and TRBJ1-3, with the D gene not confidently named. This receptor was identified in an adult who was a healthcare worker with PCR-confirmed SARS-CoV-2 infection or an uninfected control (not recorded which). Sample: whole blood. CDR3 protein: CASSYRERAGNTIYF. The nucleotide sequence is given as TGTGCCAGCAGTTACCGAGAAAGGGCTGGTAACACCATATATTTT.